This TCR beta chain was sequenced during a study of T-cell reconstitution after alpha-beta-depleted transplantation in children. Whole-study findings and limits: Surviving thymic progenitors and recipient T cells were the source of high TCRbeta diversity at day 60 in some patients.

Trimming took off 3 bases at V and 4 bases at J, with 13 bases between the two ends. CDR3 length equals 15 residues. This clonotype was counted ten times or more. Its antigen is unknown. Preparation of the TCRbeta library used unique molecular identifiers. TCRdb reanalysed the PCR reads using MiXCR and keeps one entry per CDR3 protein. Altogether about 120,000 distinct CDR3 sequences are present, 20% to 25% being singletons, with the ten largest covering more than 9%. Sequences were derived from PBMCs, mostly from graft donor cells, sampled 180 days after TCRalphabeta/CD19-depleted stem cell transplant. The sequence was obtained from a male patient aged 2-10 years who had a stem cell transplant for chronic granulomatous disease, so the T cells may come from the graft donor. The rearrangement joins TRBV12-3 or TRBV12-4 to TRBJ1-5; possible D gene TRBD1, 6 bases. Written as DNA, the CDR3 is TGTGCCAGCAGTTTCGGACAGAATGAAAATCAGCCCCAGCATTTT. Encoded protein: CASSFGQNENQPQHF.